This paragraph covers one T cell receptor (beta chain) sequence. This sample was taken from a study of blood T cell repertoires in COVID-19. Germline CDR1 reads SGHRS; CDR2 reads YFSETQ. The CDR3 has 15 amino acids. V shed 1 base and J shed 6 bases, with 14 bases lying between them. Using immunoSEQ multiplex PCR, the repertoire was profiled, and TCRdb retains in-frame clones only, with some absent. Of a few hundred thousand clones listed, roughly 87% are singletons. The gene calls are TRBV5-1 and TRBJ2-1, with D maybe TRBD2 (5 bases). Sequences were obtained from peripheral blood. The receptor was derived from a woman in her fifties or sixties with COVID-19, enrolled during active disease. The CDR3 spells CASSLSPPAGNEQFF. The CDR3 coding sequence is TGCGCCAGCAGCTTGAGTCCTCCTGCGGGCAATGAGCAGTTCTTC.